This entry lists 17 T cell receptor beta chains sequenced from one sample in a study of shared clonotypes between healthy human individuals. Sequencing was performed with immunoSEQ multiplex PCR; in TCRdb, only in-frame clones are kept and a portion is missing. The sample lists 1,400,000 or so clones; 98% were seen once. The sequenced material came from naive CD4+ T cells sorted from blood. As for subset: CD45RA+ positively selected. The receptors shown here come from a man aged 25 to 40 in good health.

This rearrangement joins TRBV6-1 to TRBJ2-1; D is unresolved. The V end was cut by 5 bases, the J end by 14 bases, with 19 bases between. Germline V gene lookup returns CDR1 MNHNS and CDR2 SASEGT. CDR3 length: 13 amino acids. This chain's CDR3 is CASSFPVLAQKFF. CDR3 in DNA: TGTGCCAGCAGTTTCCCGGTGTTAGCTCAGAAGTTCTTC.

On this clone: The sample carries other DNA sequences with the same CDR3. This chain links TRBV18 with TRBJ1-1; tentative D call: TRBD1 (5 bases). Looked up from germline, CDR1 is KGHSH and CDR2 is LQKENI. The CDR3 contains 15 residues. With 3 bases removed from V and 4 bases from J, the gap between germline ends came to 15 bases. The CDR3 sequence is CASSPLGVGGTEAFF. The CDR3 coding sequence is TGTGCCAGCTCACCGTTAGGGGTGGGGGGCACTGAAGCTTTCTTT.

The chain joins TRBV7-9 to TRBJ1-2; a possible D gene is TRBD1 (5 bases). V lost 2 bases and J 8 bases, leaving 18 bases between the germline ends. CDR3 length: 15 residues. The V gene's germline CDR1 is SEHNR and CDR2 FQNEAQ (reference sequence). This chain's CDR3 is CASSLYLGAPEGYTF. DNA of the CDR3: TGTGCCAGCAGCTTATATCTTGGGGCTCCAGAAGGCTACACCTTC.

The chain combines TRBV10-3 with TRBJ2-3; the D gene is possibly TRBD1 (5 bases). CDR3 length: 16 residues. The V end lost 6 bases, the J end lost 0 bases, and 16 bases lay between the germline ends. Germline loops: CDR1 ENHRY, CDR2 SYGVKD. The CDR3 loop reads CAIRQLQGASTDTQYF. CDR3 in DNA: TGTGCCATCAGGCAACTCCAGGGCGCGAGCACAGATACGCAGTATTTT.

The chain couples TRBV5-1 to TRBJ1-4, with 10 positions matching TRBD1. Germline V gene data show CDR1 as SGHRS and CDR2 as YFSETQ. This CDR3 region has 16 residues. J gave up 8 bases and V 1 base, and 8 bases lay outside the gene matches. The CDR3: CASSLTGTGVWEKLFF. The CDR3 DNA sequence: TGCGCCAGCAGCTTGACCGGGACAGGGGTTTGGGAAAAACTGTTTTTT.

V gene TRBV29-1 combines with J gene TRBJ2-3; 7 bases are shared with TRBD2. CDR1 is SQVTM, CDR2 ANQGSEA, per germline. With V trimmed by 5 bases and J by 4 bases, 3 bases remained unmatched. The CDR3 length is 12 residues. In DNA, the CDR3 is TGCAGCGTTCGGCGGGAGTCAGATACGCAGTATTTT. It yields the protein CSVRRESDTQYF.

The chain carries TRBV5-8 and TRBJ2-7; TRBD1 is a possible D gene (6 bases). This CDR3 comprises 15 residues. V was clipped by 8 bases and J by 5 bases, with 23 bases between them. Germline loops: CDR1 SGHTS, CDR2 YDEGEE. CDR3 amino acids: CASPLGASRLNEQYF. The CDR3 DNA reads TGTGCCAGTCCCCTGGGGGCTAGCAGGCTTAACGAGCAGTACTTC.

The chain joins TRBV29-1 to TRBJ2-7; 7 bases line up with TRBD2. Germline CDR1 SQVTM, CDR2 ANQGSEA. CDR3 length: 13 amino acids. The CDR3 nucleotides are TGCAGTACGTCGTCGGGGGGTCCAGGGGAGCAGTACTTC. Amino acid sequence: CSTSSGGPGEQYF.

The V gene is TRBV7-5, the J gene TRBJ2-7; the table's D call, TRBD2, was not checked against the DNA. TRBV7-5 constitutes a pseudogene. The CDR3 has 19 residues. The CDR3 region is CVRSRSRLRVSGRIYEQYF. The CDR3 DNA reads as TGTGTCAGAAGCCGCAGCCGGCTCAGGGTTAGCGGGAGAATCTACGAGCAGTACTTC.

This CDR3 is CASSDWGSSSGRATQYF. As DNA, the CDR3 is TGTGCCAGCAGTGACTGGGGCTCTAGTAGCGGGAGGGCTACGCAGTATTTT. The gene calls are TRBV6-1 and TRBJ2-3; 11 bases agree with TRBD2. The CDR3 consists of 17 residues. The germline V gene has CDR1 MNHNS and CDR2 SASEGT. The junction had 13 bases not matched to a gene; V was cut back by 3 bases and J by 8 bases.

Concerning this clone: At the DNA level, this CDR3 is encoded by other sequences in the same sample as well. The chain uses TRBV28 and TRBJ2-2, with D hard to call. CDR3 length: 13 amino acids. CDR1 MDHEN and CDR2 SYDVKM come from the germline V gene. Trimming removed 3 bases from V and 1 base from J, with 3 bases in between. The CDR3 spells CASSFGNTGELFF. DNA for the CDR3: TGTGCCAGCAGTTTTGGGAACACCGGGGAGCTGTTTTTT.

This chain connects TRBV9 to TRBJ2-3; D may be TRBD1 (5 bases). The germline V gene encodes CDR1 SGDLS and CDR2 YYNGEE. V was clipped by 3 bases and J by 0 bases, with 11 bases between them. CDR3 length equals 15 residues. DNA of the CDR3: TGTGCCAGCAGCGCGCAGGGTGAAAGCACAGATACGCAGTATTTT. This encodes CASSAQGESTDTQYF.

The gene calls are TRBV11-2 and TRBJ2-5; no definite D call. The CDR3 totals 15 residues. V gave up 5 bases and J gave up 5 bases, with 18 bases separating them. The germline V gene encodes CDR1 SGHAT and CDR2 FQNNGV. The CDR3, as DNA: TGTGCCAGCAGCACCCCGAAAGGCACCAGGGAGACCCAGTACTTC. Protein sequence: CASSTPKGTRETQYF.

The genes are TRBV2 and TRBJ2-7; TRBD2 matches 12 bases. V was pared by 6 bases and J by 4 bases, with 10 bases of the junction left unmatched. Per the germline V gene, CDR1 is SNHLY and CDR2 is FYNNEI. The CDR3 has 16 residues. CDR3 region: CASSDETSGRFYEQYF. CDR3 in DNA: TGTGCCAGCAGCGATGAAACTAGCGGGAGGTTTTACGAGCAGTACTTC.

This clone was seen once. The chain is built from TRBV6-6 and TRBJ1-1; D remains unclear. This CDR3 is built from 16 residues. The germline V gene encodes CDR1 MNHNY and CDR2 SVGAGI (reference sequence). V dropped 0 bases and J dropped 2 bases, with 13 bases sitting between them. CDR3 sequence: CASSYSRSLGNTEAFF. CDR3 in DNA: TGTGCCAGCAGTTACTCCCGATCCCTCGGAAACACTGAAGCTTTCTTT.

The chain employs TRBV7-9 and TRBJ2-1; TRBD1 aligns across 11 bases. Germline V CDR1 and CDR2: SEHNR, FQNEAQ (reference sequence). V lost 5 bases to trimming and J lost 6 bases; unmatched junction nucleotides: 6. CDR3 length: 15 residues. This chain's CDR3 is CASSQPGQGVNEQFF. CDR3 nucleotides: TGTGCCAGCAGCCAACCGGGACAGGGGGTCAATGAGCAGTTCTTC.

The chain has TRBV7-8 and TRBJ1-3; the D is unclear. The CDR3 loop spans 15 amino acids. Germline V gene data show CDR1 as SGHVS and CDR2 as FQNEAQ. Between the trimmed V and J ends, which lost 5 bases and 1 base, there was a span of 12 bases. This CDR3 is CASSADDLSGNTIYF. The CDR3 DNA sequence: TGTGCCAGCAGCGCGGACGATTTATCTGGAAACACCATATATTTT.